The 5 T cell receptor beta chains given below trace back to one sample, sequenced in a study of blood T cells in healthy people across ages. With a J-beta primer mix and a sample-barcoded 5' primer, a second PCR ran about 7 to 12 cycles. TCRdb re-derived calls from the 5' RACE reads in MiXCR, one entry per CDR3 protein. The table lists about 580,000 distinct CDR3 sequences, more than 45% of them singletons. Source material: blood. All receptors derive from a man older than 75 in good health.

The rearrangement links TRBV4-2 to TRBJ1-2; D may be TRBD1 (6 bases). This CDR3 is built from 16 residues. Per the germline V gene, CDR1 is LGHNA and CDR2 is YNFKEQ. V was clipped by 0 bases and J by 1 base, with 12 bases between them. This CDR3 reads CASSQDSDRNNYGYTF. For the CDR3, the DNA is TGTGCCAGCAGCCAAGATTCGGACAGAAATAACTATGGCTACACCTTC.

The rearrangement joins TRBV7-9 to TRBJ1-1, with D perhaps TRBD1 (6 bases). The CDR3 contains 15 residues. Trimming shortened V by 5 bases and J by 5 bases, and 18 bases separated the two germline ends. The germline gives CDR1 SEHNR, CDR2 FQNEAQ (reference sequence). The CDR3 DNA reads TGTGCCAGCAGCCTTCTTGGGGGACAAGGAACTGAAGCTTTCTTT. Protein product: CASSLLGGQGTEAFF.

In its sample, this clonotype was seen a few times. J is TRBJ2-3 and V is TRBV5-1, with 10 bases aligning to TRBD2. J was trimmed by 5 bases and V by 4 bases; bases with no gene match: 13. The CDR3 totals 17 residues. Germline CDR1 reads SGHRS; CDR2 reads YFSETQ. Here the CDR3 reads CASSRRGSGGAGDTQYF. CDR3 in DNA: TGCGCCAGCAGCCGGAGAGGGAGCGGGGGGGCCGGAGATACGCAGTATTTT. Full variable domain (remainder filled in from reference TRBV5-1 and TRBJ2-3): KAGVTQTPRYLIKTRGQQVTLSCSPISGHRSVSWYQQTPGQGLQFLFEYFSETQRNKGNFPGRFSGRQFSNSRSEMNVSTLELGDSALYLCASSRRGSGGAGDTQYFGPGTRLTVL.

The genes are TRBV5-1 and TRBJ2-5, with D possibly being TRBD2 (6 bases). The end of the DNA is better explained by TRBJ2-4, so the J call may be wrong. This CDR3 comprises 14 residues. Looked up from germline, CDR1 is SGHRS and CDR2 is YFSETQ. Here the CDR3 reads CASSLAGELNIQYF. The CDR3 DNA is TGCGCCAGCAGCTTGGCGGGGGAGCTCAACATTCAGTACTTC.

The rearrangement links TRBV4-1 to TRBJ2-5; 12 bases are a match to TRBD1. CDR1 and CDR2 from the germline V gene are MGHRA and YSYEKL. V was pared by 0 bases and J by 4 bases, with 3 bases of the junction left unmatched. The length of the CDR3 is 16 residues. CDR3 coding DNA: TGCGCCAGCAGCCAAGACCGGGACAGGGGGCTAGAGACCCAGTACTTC. Its protein product is CASSQDRDRGLETQYF.